This T cell receptor (beta chain) was sequenced during a study of human T cells and chemical hapten exposure. Study details: Once 0.01% DPC had been applied to the upper back by patch test, readings were taken at 6 days. Yields of TCR per sample differed, chiefly owing to small differences in pooled library volume.

TCRdb passed the RACE reads through MiXCR, listing each CDR3 protein once. The table records 110,000 or so distinct CDR3 sequences, under 40% of them present only once. Time point: patch test 3, about 24 weeks after DPC sensitization. Documented treatment: therapeutic diphenylcyclopropenone sensitization with weekly scalp DPC. Patch tests were applied only after blood draws. Sequencing started from total RNA isolated from unfractionated whole blood. Trimming shortened V by 7 bases and J by 0 bases, and 17 bases separated the two germline ends. There are 16 residues in the CDR3. CDR1 SNHLY and CDR2 FYNNEI come from the germline V gene.

The genes are TRBV2 and TRBJ2-3; perhaps TRBD1 as D (5 bases). The TCR was taken from a man aged 40-55 years with alopecia areata. Some clones in this sample may be carry-over from other donors' samples. The sample consisted of whole blood, taken in connection with sensitization to the hapten diphenylcyclopropenone (DPC). CDR3 DNA sequence: TGTGCCAGCAACAGACAGCCCTCCCCAAGCACAGATACGCAGTATTTT. Its translation: CASNRQPSPSTDTQYF.